This T cell receptor beta chain appears in the sequencing data of a study of long-term antiretroviral therapy in people with HIV. It was version v3.0 of the immunoSEQ assay that was run at survey level. The target of sequencing was about 35,000-50,000 T-cell genomes per sample. TCRdb's table, derived via immunoSEQ multiplex PCR, lists solely in-frame clones and lacks some. The table shows 16,000 or so clones, with around four fifths occurring only once. Of note for this clone: Sequence at one end of the junction differs from germline and may be a read error.

This sequence was found in a man aged 35 to 55 with HIV. The material was unsorted PBMCs, obtained 2.1 years after starting antiretroviral therapy.

CDR3 coding DNA: TGTGCCAGCAGTGAAGCGCTTCGGGGGGGGGCGAAAACCGGGGAGCTGTTTTTT. Translating gives CASSEALRGGAKTGELFF. The chain couples TRBV2 to TRBJ2-2, with 8 nucleotides matching TRBD2. Germline V lookup: CDR1 SNHLY, CDR2 FYNNEI. This CDR3 comprises 18 residues.